This TCR beta chain was observed in a study of blood T cell repertoires in COVID-19. CDR1 and CDR2 from the germline V gene are LGHNA and YSLEER. V was trimmed by 0 bases and J by 7 bases, leaving 9 bases between them. The CDR3 extends over 13 amino acids. Here immunoSEQ multiplex PCR was the method, and the copy in TCRdb shows in-frame clones only, minus some. The table shows roughly 200,000 clones, with approximately 78% occurring only once. The TCR comes from an elderly woman with COVID-19, enrolled during active disease. The chain links TRBV4-3 to TRBJ1-1; tentative D call: TRBD1 (5 bases). Source material: peripheral blood. CDR3 region: CASSQEWGYEAFF. The CDR3 DNA reads TGCGCCAGCAGCCAAGAGTGGGGCTATGAAGCTTTCTTT.